Listed below are T cell receptor beta chains from one sample, sequenced in a study of cytomegalovirus exposure and HLA in healthy donors. Sequencing was performed with immunoSEQ multiplex PCR; in TCRdb, only in-frame clones are kept and a portion is missing. Of approximately 160,000 clones listed, 65% to 85% are singletons. The sample consisted of PBMCs. The origin of the receptors is a woman aged 50 to 60 in good health and CMV-seropositive. Each CDR3 is given with its conserved first and last residue. A D gene is named only where the DNA matches it firmly. Clone size is stated in some rows and not others, as once, few, many or a class when expanded.

d_call,j_call,v_call,clone_size,cdr3_nt,cdr3_aa
-,TRBJ2-5,TRBV5-4,-,TGTGCCAGCAAACCCCTTTCTCACCAGGAAACACAAGAGACCCAGTACTTC,CASKPLSHQETQETQYF
TRBD1,TRBJ1-1,TRBV10-3,once,TGTGCCATCAGCCGACAGGGTAAATCGGGGACTGAAGCTTTCTTT,CAISRQGKSGTEAFF
TRBD1,TRBJ2-5,TRBV29-1,-,TGCAGCGTTGAAAGACAGGGGGCCCCTGAGACCCAGTACTTC,CSVERQGAPETQYF
TRBD1,TRBJ2-1,TRBV6-5,-,TGTGCCAGCAGAGTGGGACAGCTAGGGTACGCGTGGCAGTTCTTC,CASRVGQLGYAWQFF
-,TRBJ1-4,TRBV11-2,-,TGTGCCAGCAGCTTAGGAGGGAATGAAAAACTGTTTTTT,CASSLGGNEKLFF
TRBD1,TRBJ2-7,TRBV7-9,-,TGTGCCAGCAGCCCCCAATCAGGGGGCTACGAGCAGTACTTC,CASSPQSGGYEQYF
-,TRBJ1-6,TRBV27,once,TGTGCCAGCAGCATTACCGGTCAGGGTTATTCACCCCTCCACTTT,CASSITGQGYSPLHF
TRBD2,TRBJ2-1,TRBV4-2,-,TGTGCCAGCAGCCAGGGCGGCGGGACTAGCATCGATGAGCAGTTCTTC,CASSQGGGTSIDEQFF
-,TRBJ2-7,TRBV6-1,few,TGTGCCAGCACAGCGGGCAGCTCCTACGAGCAGTACTTC,CASTAGSSYEQYF
TRBD2,TRBJ2-7,TRBV7-2,-,TGTGCCAGCAGCTTAGCGGGGGGGGGTCAGGGAGAGCAGTACTTC,CASSLAGGGQGEQYF
-,TRBJ2-7,TRBV7-9,-,TGTTCCAGCAGCTTAGTGCGGGGTTCTTCCTACGAGCAGTACTTC,CSSSLVRGSSYEQYF
TRBD2,TRBJ2-3,TRBV4-3,-,TGCGCCAGCAGCCAAGGGAGTGATCTAGCGGGAAATACGCAGTATTTT,CASSQGSDLAGNTQYF
TRBD1,TRBJ2-7,TRBV27,-,TGTGCCAGCAGCTCCGGGACAGGGTACTACGAGCAGTACTTC,CASSSGTGYYEQYF
-,TRBJ1-5,TRBV27,-,TGTGCCAGCAGTTTTCGTGAGTATCAGCCCCAGCATTTT,CASSFREYQPQHF
TRBD2,TRBJ2-5,TRBV4-1,-,TGCGCCAGCAGCCAAGAGGGACTAGCCCTGGGGACCCAGTACTTC,CASSQEGLALGTQYF
-,TRBJ1-2,TRBV7-9,-,TGTGCCAGCACCCTAAGATCTACTACCGGGGATGGCTACACCTTC,CASTLRSTTGDGYTF
TRBD1,TRBJ2-7,TRBV6-5,few,TGTGCCAGCAGTTACTCCTTGGGACAGGGGCGCTACGAGCAGTACTTC,CASSYSLGQGRYEQYF
TRBD1,TRBJ2-4,TRBV20-1,-,TGCAGTGCTAGAGAGGGGGACAGGCAGTACTTC,CSAREGDRQYF
-,TRBJ1-1,TRBV27,once,TGTGCCAGCAGATCTCAGGGGAACACTGAAGCTTTCTTT,CASRSQGNTEAFF
TRBD1,TRBJ2-5,TRBV19,-,TGTGCCAGTAGTAGCCGGGGCAGGGGGCCTGAAGAGACCCAGTACTTC,CASSSRGRGPEETQYF
TRBD2,TRBJ2-5,TRBV19,-,TGTGCCAGTAGCCCGGGGGGGGAGACCCAGTACTTC,CASSPGGETQYF
-,TRBJ2-7,TRBV7-2,-,TGTGCCAGCAGTTTACTAACAGGGTTTGTTTTAAGCGAGCAGTACTTC,CASSLLTGFVLSEQYF
-,TRBJ1-3,TRBV4-3,once,TGCGCCAGCAGCCAAGGGCAGGTATCCTCTGGAAACACCATATATTTT,CASSQGQVSSGNTIYF
TRBD1,TRBJ1-2,TRBV6-1,-,TGTGCCAGCAGTGAAGCGGGACAGGGGGCCTCGTTGGTTGGCTACACCTTC,CASSEAGQGASLVGYTF
-,TRBJ2-7,TRBV5-1,few,TGCGCCAGCAGCGTTAGCGGTAGTTCCTACGAGCAGTACTTC,CASSVSGSSYEQYF
TRBD1,TRBJ1-1,TRBV6-1,-,TGTGCCAGCACTTACAGGGGGCAGGGTGAAGCTTTCTTT,CASTYRGQGEAFF
TRBD1,TRBJ1-1,TRBV10-3,-,TGTGCCATCGGCCGGGACAGGGGGTCTTTCTTT,CAIGRDRGSFF
-,TRBJ1-2,TRBV15,-,TGTGCCACCAGCAGAGATTCCAGGGCTGATGGCTACACCTTC,CATSRDSRADGYTF
-,TRBJ2-7,TRBV18,-,TGTGCCAGCTCACCGATGGTTCCGGGTAGCTCCTACGAGCAGTACTTC,CASSPMVPGSSYEQYF
-,TRBJ1-3,TRBV5-1,-,TGCGCCAGCCTGACCGGTAAACGGGGGAGGACCATATATTTT,CASLTGKRGRTIYF
-,TRBJ1-3,TRBV4-2,-,TGTGCCAGCAGCCAAGTCATGACAGGACACCGCTCTGGAAACACCATATATTTT,CASSQVMTGHRSGNTIYF
TRBD1,TRBJ1-1,TRBV28,-,TGTGCCAGCAGTGGACAGGTGCCGAACACTGAAGCTTTCTTT,CASSGQVPNTEAFF
-,TRBJ2-5,TRBV5-1,-,TGCGCCAGCAGCTTCGGCAGGGGCCAAGAGACCCAGTACTTC,CASSFGRGQETQYF
-,TRBJ1-2,TRBV7-2,-,TGTGCCAGCAGCCCAAGCGCCGGTAACTATGGCTACACCTTC,CASSPSAGNYGYTF
TRBD2,TRBJ2-3,TRBV4-1,-,TGCGCCAGCAGCCAAGATAGTAAGCGGGGGGGCCTAACAGATACGCAGTATTTT,CASSQDSKRGGLTDTQYF
-,TRBJ1-2,TRBV2,-,TGTGCCAGCAGTGCTGGGGCGGGGTACTATGGCTACACCTTC,CASSAGAGYYGYTF
TRBD2,TRBJ2-3,TRBV5-4,-,TGTGCCAGCAGCTTGAGAGCGGGAGTACCTACGGATACGCAGTATTTT,CASSLRAGVPTDTQYF
-,TRBJ2-2,TRBV5-1,-,TGCGCCAGCAGCCAGGGACAGAACACCGGGGAGCTGTTTTTT,CASSQGQNTGELFF
TRBD2,TRBJ2-1,TRBV18,-,TGTGCCAGCTCATCGGGACTAGCGGTATACAATGAGCAGTTCTTC,CASSSGLAVYNEQFF
-,TRBJ2-5,TRBV7-9,-,TGTGCCAGCAGCTTAGAGCTTCTAGCGCAAGAGACCCAGTACTTC,CASSLELLAQETQYF
TRBD1,TRBJ1-2,TRBV28,-,TGTGCCAGCAGTATAGCCGGGACAGAAAAGGGCTACACCTTC,CASSIAGTEKGYTF
TRBD2,TRBJ2-5,TRBV27,-,TGTGCCAGCAGTACCCGACTAGCGGGAAATTTCTGGGAGACCCAGTACTTC,CASSTRLAGNFWETQYF
-,TRBJ2-3,TRBV5-1,-,TGCGCCAGCAGCTTGGTAGGGGGGAGGGGAGATACGCAGTATTTT,CASSLVGGRGDTQYF
-,TRBJ1-5,TRBV4-3,-,TGCGCCAGCAGCCAATCCCTAAATCAGCCCCAGCATTTT,CASSQSLNQPQHF
-,TRBJ1-2,TRBV7-8,-,TGTGCCAGCAGCTTGATCGGACAGAACTATGGCTACACCTTC,CASSLIGQNYGYTF
TRBD1,TRBJ2-7,TRBV11-2,-,TGTGCCAGCAGCTTCCCGGGACAGGGGGCGGGGGAGCAGTACTTC,CASSFPGQGAGEQYF
-,TRBJ2-3,TRBV6-5,-,TGTGCCAGCAGTTACCGTTTCACTAGGACTACAGATACGCAGTATTTT,CASSYRFTRTTDTQYF
TRBD2,TRBJ2-1,TRBV10-3,-,TGTGCCATCAGTGAGGGCGCCGGGACTAGCGGGAGCAATGAGCAGTTCTTC,CAISEGAGTSGSNEQFF
-,TRBJ1-5,TRBV29-1,-,TGCAGCTTAAATTTCCGGGCCCCAAGGGGTCAGCCCCAGCATTTT,CSLNFRAPRGQPQHF
-,TRBJ1-3,TRBV21-1,-,TGTGCCAGCAGCAAAGCGCGATCGGGTTGCTCTGGAAACACCATATATTTT,CASSKARSGCSGNTIYF
TRBD1,TRBJ1-1,TRBV27,-,TGTGCCAGCAGCCTCATGCGGACAGGGTCGGGGTCTGAAGCTTTCTTT,CASSLMRTGSGSEAFF
TRBD1,TRBJ2-7,TRBV10-3,-,TGTGCCACCGGTTATCGGACAGGCCACGAGCAGTACTTC,CATGYRTGHEQYF
-,TRBJ1-4,TRBV23-1,-,TGCGCCAGCAGTCATGGCGGTGAAAAACTGTTTTTT,CASSHGGEKLFF
-,TRBJ1-2,TRBV19,-,TGTGCCAGTAGTGACGGGTTAGCTAACTATGGCTACACCTTC,CASSDGLANYGYTF
-,TRBJ1-2,TRBV30,-,TGTGCCTGGAGAAGGGACCCGGACAGAAAAGGCTACACCTTC,CAWRRDPDRKGYTF